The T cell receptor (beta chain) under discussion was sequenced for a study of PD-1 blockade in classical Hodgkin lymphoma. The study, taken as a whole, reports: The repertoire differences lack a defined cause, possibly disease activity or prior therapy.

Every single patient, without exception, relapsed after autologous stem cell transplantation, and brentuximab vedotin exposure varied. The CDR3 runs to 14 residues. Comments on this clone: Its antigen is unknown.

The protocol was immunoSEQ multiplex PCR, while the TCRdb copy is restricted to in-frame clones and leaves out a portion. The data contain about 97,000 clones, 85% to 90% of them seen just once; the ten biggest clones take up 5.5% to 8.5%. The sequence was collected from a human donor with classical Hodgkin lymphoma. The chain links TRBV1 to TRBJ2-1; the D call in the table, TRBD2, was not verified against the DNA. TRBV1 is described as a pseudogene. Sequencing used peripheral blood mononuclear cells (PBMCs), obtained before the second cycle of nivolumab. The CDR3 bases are TGCACCAGCAGCCCACGGACTATATACAATGAGCAGTTCTTC. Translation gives CTSSPRTIYNEQFF.